A selection of T cell receptor beta chains follows, all from one sample in a study of T cells in localized non-small cell lung cancer. Using immunoSEQ multiplex PCR, the repertoire was profiled, and TCRdb retains in-frame clones only, with some absent. The repertoire has approximately 5,000 clones, 80% to 90% of them found once; the top ten carry about 63%. This sample comprised peripheral blood mononuclear cells, obtained before any cancer treatment. The source of these receptors is a female donor aged 60 or older with stage II lung adenocarcinoma. Both conserved end residues are part of each CDR3.

v_call cdr3_aa
TRBV18 CASSVDRGQGSEAFF
TRBV7-3 CASSLVGGDSPLHF
TRBV19 CASRVRGWNEKLFF
TRBV11-2 CASSLQGNYGYTF
TRBV10-3 CAISVGGRENSPLHF
TRBV28 CASSWRGNQPQHF
TRBV6-1 CASSLNGLTNEKLFF
TRBV2 CADSLGGGGNTIYF
TRBV7-9 CASSLGLAGGHSTDTQYF
TRBV27 CASSLFSGGEKLFF
TRBV6-5 CASRQREGNTIYF
TRBV30 CAWRGDSQRSGELFF
TRBV7-9 CASSPRLTVNTEAFF
TRBV27 CASSSGWSNTGELFF
TRBV18 CASSPQGRTYNEQFF